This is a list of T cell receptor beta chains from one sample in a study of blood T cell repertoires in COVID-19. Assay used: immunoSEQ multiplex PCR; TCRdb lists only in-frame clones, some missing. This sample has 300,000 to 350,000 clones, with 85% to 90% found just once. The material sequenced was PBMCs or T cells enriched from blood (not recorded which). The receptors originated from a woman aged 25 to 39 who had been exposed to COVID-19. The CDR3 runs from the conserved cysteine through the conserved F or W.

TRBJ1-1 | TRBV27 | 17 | CASSMVGDYAGNTEAFF
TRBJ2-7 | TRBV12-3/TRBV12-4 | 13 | CASGGQGGRWQYF
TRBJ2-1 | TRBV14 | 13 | CASSQAVRGEQFF
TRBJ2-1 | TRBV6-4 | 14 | CASSDGNRYNEQFF
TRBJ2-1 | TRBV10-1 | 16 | CASSESRGGRAIEQFF
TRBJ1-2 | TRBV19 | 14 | CASIPGWGEYGYTF
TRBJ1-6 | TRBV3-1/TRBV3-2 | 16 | CASSPGVGRLYSPLHF
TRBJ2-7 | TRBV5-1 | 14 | CASKRRDSSYEQYF
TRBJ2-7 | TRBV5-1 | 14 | CASREEGLGNEQYF
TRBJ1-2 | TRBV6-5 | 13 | CASRLQEMYGYTF
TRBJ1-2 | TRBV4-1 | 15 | CASSQDHGTSYGYTF
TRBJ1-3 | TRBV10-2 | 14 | CASSEKAGGNTIYF
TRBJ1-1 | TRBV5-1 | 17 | CASSGGGQGAQVTEAFF
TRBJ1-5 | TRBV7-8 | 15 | CASSFKGTGYQPQHF
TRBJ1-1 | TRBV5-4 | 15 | CASSSKAAGPTEAFF
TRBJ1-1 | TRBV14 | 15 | CASSLTGKRRTEAFF
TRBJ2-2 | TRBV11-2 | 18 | CASTLFRTSGLKTGELFF
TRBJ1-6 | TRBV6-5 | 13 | CASTAGLNSPLHF
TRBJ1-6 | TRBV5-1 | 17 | CASSTTGSSSYNSPLHF
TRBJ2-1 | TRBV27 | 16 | CASRPEGTRVYNEQFF
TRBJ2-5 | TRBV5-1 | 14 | CASYIAGGQETQYF
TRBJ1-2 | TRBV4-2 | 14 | CASSQENRGNGYTF
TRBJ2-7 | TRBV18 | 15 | CASSPKQGTGYEQYF
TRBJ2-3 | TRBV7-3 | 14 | CASSPRTGTDTQYF
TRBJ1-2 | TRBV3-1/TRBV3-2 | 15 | CASSQYGGSNYGYTF
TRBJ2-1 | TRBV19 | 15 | CASSIERNRYNEQFF
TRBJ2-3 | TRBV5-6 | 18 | CASSWGPTSGRGTDTQYF
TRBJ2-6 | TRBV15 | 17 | CATSRDSAGRGANVLTF
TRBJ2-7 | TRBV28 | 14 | CASSFSSGLKEQYF
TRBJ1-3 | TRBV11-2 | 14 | CASSSTVSGNTIYF
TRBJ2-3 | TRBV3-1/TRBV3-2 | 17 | CASRSLTSGSYTDTQYF
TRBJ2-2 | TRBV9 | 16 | CASSGGRSGVTGELFF
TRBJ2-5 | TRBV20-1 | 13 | CSASGPSDETQYF
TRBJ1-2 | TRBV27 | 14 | CASRGLEGQFSYTF
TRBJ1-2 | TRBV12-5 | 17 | CASGLVLQRSHNYGYTF
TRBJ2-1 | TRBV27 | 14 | CASRGQGDYNEQFF
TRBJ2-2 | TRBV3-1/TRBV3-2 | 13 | CASSRSRRGEVFF
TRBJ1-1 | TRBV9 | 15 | CASSGTDRGDTEAFF
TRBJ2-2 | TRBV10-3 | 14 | CAISESAGNRELFF
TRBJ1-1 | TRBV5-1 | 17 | CASPILPLRVTNTEAFF
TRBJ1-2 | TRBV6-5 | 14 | CASSYRGPRYGYTF
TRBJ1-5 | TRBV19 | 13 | CASSGQSSSPQHF
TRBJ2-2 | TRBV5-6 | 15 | CASSLVRGGTGELFF
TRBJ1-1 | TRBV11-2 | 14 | CASSLAGVNTEAFF
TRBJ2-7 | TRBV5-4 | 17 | CASSFSSGSGSRYEQYF
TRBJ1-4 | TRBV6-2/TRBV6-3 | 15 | CASSSRTGLNEKLFF
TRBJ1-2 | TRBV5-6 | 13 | CASSYPGGTGYTF
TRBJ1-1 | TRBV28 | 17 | CASSLNYFGAMNTEAFF
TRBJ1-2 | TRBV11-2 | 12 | CASSLGTYGYTF
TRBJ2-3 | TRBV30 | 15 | CAWSRLADGTDTQYF
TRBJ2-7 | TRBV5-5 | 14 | CASSRAVGPYEQYF
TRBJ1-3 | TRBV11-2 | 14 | CASSLRGNGNTIYF
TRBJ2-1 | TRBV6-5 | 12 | CASSTLAGFVFF
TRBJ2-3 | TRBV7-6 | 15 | CASSLTDRVEVTQYF
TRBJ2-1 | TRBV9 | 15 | CASSVDGRLYNEQFF
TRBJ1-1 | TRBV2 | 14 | CASSEQVGRTEAFF
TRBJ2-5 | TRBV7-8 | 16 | CASSSRRDRGRETQYF